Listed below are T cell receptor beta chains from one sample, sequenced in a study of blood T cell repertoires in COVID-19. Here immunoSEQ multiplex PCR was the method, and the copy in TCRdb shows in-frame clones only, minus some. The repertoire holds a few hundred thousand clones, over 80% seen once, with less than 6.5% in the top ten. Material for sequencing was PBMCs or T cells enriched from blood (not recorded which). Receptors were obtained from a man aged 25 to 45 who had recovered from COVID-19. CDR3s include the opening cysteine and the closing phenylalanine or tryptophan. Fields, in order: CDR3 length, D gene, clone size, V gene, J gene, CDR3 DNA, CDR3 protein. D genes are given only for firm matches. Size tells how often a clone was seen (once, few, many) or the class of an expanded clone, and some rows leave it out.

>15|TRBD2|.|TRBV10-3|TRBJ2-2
TGTGCCATCAGTGACGGGGGGGGCAACACCGGGGAGCTGTTTTTT
CAISDGGGNTGELFF
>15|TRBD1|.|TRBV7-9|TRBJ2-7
TGTGCCAGCAGCCCGAAGGACAGGGCGCCCTACGAGCAGTACTTC
CASSPKDRAPYEQYF
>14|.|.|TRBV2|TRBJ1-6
TGTGCCAGCAGTGCGAGCTCCTATAATTCACCCCTCCACTTT
CASSASSYNSPLHF
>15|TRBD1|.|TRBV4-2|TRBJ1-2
TGTGCCAGCAGCCAAGGACAGGGGCGAAACTATGGCTACACCTTC
CASSQGQGRNYGYTF
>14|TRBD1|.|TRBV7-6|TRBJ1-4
TGTGCCAGCAGCTCCGACAGGGAGAGTGTAGAACTGTTTTTT
CASSSDRESVELFF
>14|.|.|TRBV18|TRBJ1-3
TGTGCCAGCTCCCCAGGGGCCTCTGGAAACACCATATATTTT
CASSPGASGNTIYF
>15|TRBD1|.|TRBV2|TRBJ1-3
TGTGCCAGCAGCCCCGACAGGGCGCCTGGAAACACCATATATTTT
CASSPDRAPGNTIYF
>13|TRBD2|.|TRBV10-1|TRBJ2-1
TGCGCCAGCAGTCGGGGGGGATACAATGAGCAGTTCTTC
CASSRGGYNEQFF
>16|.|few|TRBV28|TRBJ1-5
TGTGCCAGCAGTTTATGGGGCAGGGGCAGCAATCAGCCCCAGCATTTT
CASSLWGRGSNQPQHF
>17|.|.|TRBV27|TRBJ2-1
TGTGCCAGCAGTTTTGGACAGTTCCCTAGCTCCTACAATGAGCAGTTCTTC
CASSFGQFPSSYNEQFF
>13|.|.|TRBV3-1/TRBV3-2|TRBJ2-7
TGTGCCAGCAGCCCGGAACAGGGAGCCGAGCAGTACTTC
CASSPEQGAEQYF
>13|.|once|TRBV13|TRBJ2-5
TGTGCCAGCAGCTTTACAGCAAAAGAGACCCAGTACTTC
CASSFTAKETQYF
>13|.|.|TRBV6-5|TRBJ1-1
TGTGCCAGCAACCGACAGCCGAACACTGAAGCTTTCTTT
CASNRQPNTEAFF
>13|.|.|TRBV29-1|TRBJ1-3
TGCAGCGCCCGGACAGACTCTGGAAACACCATATATTTT
CSARTDSGNTIYF
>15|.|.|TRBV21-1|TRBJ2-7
TGTGCCAGCAGCTGGTTAAGCGGCCCAGCCTACGAGCAGTACTTC
CASSWLSGPAYEQYF
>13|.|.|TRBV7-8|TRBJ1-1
TGTGCCAGCCGATGGGGGGTGAACACTGAAGCTTTCTTT
CASRWGVNTEAFF
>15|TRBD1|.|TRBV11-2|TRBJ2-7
TGTGCCAGCAGGCGAACAGGGGTTTCTTCCGACGAGCAGTACTTC
CASRRTGVSSDEQYF
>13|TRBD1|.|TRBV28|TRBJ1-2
TGTGCCAGCAGGGTGACAGGGCCCTATGGCTACACCTTC
CASRVTGPYGYTF
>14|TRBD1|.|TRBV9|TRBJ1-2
TGTGCCAGCACCCAGACAGGGGGAAACTATGGCTACACCTTC
CASTQTGGNYGYTF
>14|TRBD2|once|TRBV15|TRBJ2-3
TGTGCCACCAGCTTAGCGGGGGGCTCTGGCGGGCAGTATTTT
CATSLAGGSGGQYF
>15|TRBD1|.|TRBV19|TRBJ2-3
TGTGCCAGTAGCCGCCGGGACAGGGTCCCAGATACGCAGTATTTT
CASSRRDRVPDTQYF
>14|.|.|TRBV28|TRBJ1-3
TGTGCCAGCAGTTTGGAGGCAGTTGGAAACACCATATATTTT
CASSLEAVGNTIYF
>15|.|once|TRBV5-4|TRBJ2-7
TGTGCCAGCAGCTTGGGCGGTTTAAGCTCCTACGAGCAGTACTTC
CASSLGGLSSYEQYF
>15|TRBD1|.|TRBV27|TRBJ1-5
TGTGCCAGCAGTCCCGGGACAGGGGGCAATCAGCCCCAGCATTTT
CASSPGTGGNQPQHF
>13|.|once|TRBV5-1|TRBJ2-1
TGCGCCAGCAGCACCTCCGGGACTCGTGAGCAGTTCTTC
CASSTSGTREQFF
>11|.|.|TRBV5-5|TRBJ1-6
TGTGCCAGCAGCAGCGGTTCACCCCTCCACTTT
CASSSGSPLHF
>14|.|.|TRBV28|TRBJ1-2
TGTGCCAGCAGTACTCAGGGAGGGCTATACGGCTACACCTTC
CASSTQGGLYGYTF
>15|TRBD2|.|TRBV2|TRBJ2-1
TGTGCCAGCATTCTCACTAGCGGGGTGTTCAATGAGCAGTTCTTC
CASILTSGVFNEQFF
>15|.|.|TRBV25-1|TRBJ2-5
TGTGCCAGCAGTGAATGGGAAGGGGTGAGGGAGACCCAGTACTTC
CASSEWEGVRETQYF
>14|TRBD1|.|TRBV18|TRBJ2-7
TGTGCCAGCTCACCCCGGACAGGAAAATACGAGCAGTACTTC
CASSPRTGKYEQYF
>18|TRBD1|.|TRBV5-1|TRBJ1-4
TGCGCCAGCAGCGGTGGGACAGGGGCTTGGGCGACTAATGAAAAACTGTTTTTT
CASSGGTGAWATNEKLFF
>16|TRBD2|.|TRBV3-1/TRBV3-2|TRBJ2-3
TGTGCCAGCAGCCCGGGACTAGCGGGTGGCACAGATACGCAGTATTTT
CASSPGLAGGTDTQYF
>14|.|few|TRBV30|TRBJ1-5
TGTGCCTGGAGTGAATGGGGGGGCAATCAGCCCCAGCATTTT
CAWSEWGGNQPQHF
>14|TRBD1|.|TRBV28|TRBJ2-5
TGTGCCAGCAGTCGGACAGGGGGCATGGAGACCCAGTACTTC
CASSRTGGMETQYF
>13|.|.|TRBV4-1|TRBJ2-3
TGCGCCAGCAGCCGGGAGACCACAGATACGCAGTATTTT
CASSRETTDTQYF
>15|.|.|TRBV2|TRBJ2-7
TGTGCCAGCAGTGAAGCTTACCGAGCGGTCTACGAGCAGTACTTC
CASSEAYRAVYEQYF
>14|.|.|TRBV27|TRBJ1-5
TGTGCCAGCAGTTTCTCCGAGGCATCGAGGCCCCAGCATTTT
CASSFSEASRPQHF
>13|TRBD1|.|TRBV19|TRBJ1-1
TGTGCCAGTACGGACAGGGTGTACACTGAAGCTTTCTTT
CASTDRVYTEAFF
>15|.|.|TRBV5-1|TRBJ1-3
TGCGCCAGCAGCTTGGCAGAGGCCTCTGGAAACACCATATATTTT
CASSLAEASGNTIYF
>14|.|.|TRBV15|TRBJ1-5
TGTGCCACCAGCAGAGATCAGGGATATCAGCCCCAGCATTTT
CATSRDQGYQPQHF
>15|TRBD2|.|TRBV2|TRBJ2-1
TGTGCCAGCAGTGCCGGGACTAGTGGGGGTCGGGAGCAGTTCTTC
CASSAGTSGGREQFF
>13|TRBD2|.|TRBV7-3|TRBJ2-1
TGTGCCAGCAGCTTTACCATAGCGGGAGAGCAGTTCTTC
CASSFTIAGEQFF
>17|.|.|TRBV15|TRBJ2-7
TGTGCCACCAGCAGAGACCAGGTAAAGGGGACTTCCTACGAGCAGTACTTC
CATSRDQVKGTSYEQYF
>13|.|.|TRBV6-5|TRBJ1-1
TGTGCCAGCAGTTACAAGAGGAACACTGAAGCTTTCTTT
CASSYKRNTEAFF
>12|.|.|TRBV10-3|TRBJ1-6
TGTGCCATCAGTGAACCAGGTTCACCCCTCCACTTT
CAISEPGSPLHF
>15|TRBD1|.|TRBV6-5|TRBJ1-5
TGTGCCAGCAGTTACTCGGGGACAGGGAATCAGCCCCAGCATTTT
CASSYSGTGNQPQHF
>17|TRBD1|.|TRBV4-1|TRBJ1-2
TGCGCCAGCAGCTACAGGACAGGCCTTCCCTTTAACTATGGCTACACCTTC
CASSYRTGLPFNYGYTF
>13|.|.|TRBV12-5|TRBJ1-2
TGTGCTAGTGGTTTGAACCTAAGGGGTGGCTACACCTTC
CASGLNLRGGYTF
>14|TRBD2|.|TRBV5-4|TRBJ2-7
TGTGCCAGCAGACTAGCGGGGGGCCCTTACGAGCAGTACTTC
CASRLAGGPYEQYF
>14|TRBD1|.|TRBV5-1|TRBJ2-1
TGCGCCAGCACCGGGACAGGGTACTACAATGAGCAGTTCTTC
CASTGTGYYNEQFF
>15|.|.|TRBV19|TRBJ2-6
TGTGCCAGTAGTCCCTTCAGGATTGGGGCCAACGTCCTGACTTTC
CASSPFRIGANVLTF
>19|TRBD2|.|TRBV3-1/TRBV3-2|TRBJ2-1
TGTGCCAGCAGCCAAGGAATCCCTAGCGGGGGAAGGTCCTACAATGAGCAGTTCTTC
CASSQGIPSGGRSYNEQFF
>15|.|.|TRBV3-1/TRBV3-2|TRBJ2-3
TGTGCCAGCAGCCCCCGGGATCTCAGCACAGATACGCAGTATTTT
CASSPRDLSTDTQYF
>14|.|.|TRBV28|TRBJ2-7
TGTGCCAGCAGTTTAACCGGTAGCTCCTACGAGCAGTACTTC
CASSLTGSSYEQYF
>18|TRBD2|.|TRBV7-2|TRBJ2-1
TGTGCCAGCAGCTTATATTCCTATGTCAGCGGGGGAGACAATGAGCAGTTCTTC
CASSLYSYVSGGDNEQFF